This T cell receptor beta chain was documented in a study of T cells in narcolepsy (dated by TCRdb to 2016 to 2019). As for the study more broadly: Patients with narcolepsy type 1 or type 2 (NT1, NT2) and healthy control donors were enrolled in the study. The study used TCR Vbeta sequencing to track clonotypes in blood and CSF while looking for autoreactive T cells in narcolepsy patients that target self-antigens of hypocretin neurons (hypocretin, TRIB2). On the study overall, not on this receptor specifically: According to the report, autoreactive clonotypes were detected serially in the blood of the same patients and of different patients, but not in healthy controls. No sequences matching autoreactive T cell clones were contained in some blood memory CD4+ repertoires from patients and controls. Plots comparing CSF and blood CD4+ T cell clonotypes from the same patient highlighted HCRT-specific and TRIB2-specific autoreactive clonotypes. Numbers of sequenced blood memory CD4+ clonotypes were comparable, averaging approximately 38,000 in patients and around 30,000 in controls.

Receptor libraries were prepared by the immunoSEQ multiplex PCR assay. Entries here come from immuneACCESS through TCRdb and include only in-frame sequences with V and J called. Some clones fail to appear in such tables; in the studies checked, an unresolved V gene covers under half of the shortfall, and the cause of the remainder is unknown. The sample has tens of thousands of clones on record, 80% to 85% of them singletons. Clones ranked in the top ten supply less than 3% of the sample. For TCR Vbeta sequencing, memory CD4+ T cells were sorted ex vivo from the peripheral blood of both healthy controls and narcolepsy patients. With respect to this clone: Its antigen remains undetermined. Per-nucleotide qualities are absent, and no much larger clonotype sits a single base away.

CDR1 LGHNA and CDR2 YSLEER were looked up in the germline V gene. Inclusive of the bounding cysteine and phenylalanine, the CDR3 is 15 residues long. Of all the DNA, just the CDR3 is kept, 45 bases in frame from base 1. V and J are truncated by 0 bases and 1 base respectively, leaving an intervening sequence of 6 bases. The source is a human donor with narcolepsy. The sequence joins TRBV4-3 to TRBJ2-2; no D gene call is confident. The source material was CD45RA- memory CD4+ T cells from PBMCs. The cell subset or site label for this specimen denotes: memory T cells sorted ex vivo from peripheral blood. DNA sequence: TGCGCCAGCAGCCAAGACAAACGGAACACCGGGGAGCTGTTTTTT. Its protein reads: CASSQDKRNTGELFF.